This T cell receptor beta chain was recovered during a study of beta chain features in type 1 diabetes. V shed 3 bases and J shed 3 bases, with 6 bases lying between them. In germline, CDR1 is MDHEN, CDR2 SYDVKM. The CDR3 runs to 13 residues. This clone was observed a few times. Its antigen is still unknown. Expressed TCRB transcripts were sequenced because the entire RNA isolate underwent reverse transcription. Some clones are missing from TCRdb's copy, which holds only in-frame ones; the method was immunoSEQ multiplex PCR. In the table there are under 350,000 clones, 8% of which are singletons. Study-level findings and limits: Naive, central memory and regulatory TCRB repertoires appeared more similar among patients than healthy donors. The cDNA sequencing approach could over-represent high-TCR-expressing cells.

CD45RO/CCR7/CD25/CD127/CD95/CD27 sorting isolated CD4+ naive, central memory, regulatory and stem cell-like memory cells. Populations isolated by sorting all had purity greater than 95%. The chain couples TRBV28 to TRBJ2-1; no clear D. Sequenced: central memory CD4+ T cells from blood. The receptor's source is a woman under 30 in good health. Here the CDR3 reads CASSLGFYNEQFF. The CDR3 DNA sequence: TGTGCCAGCAGTTTGGGCTTCTACAATGAGCAGTTCTTC.